This T cell receptor (beta chain) comes out of a study of T-cell memory formation after mild COVID-19. Study overall: The two donors had largely donor-specific TCR clusters. Study outcomes and limitations: Second-wave clones that peaked on day 37 lacked confirmed SARS-CoV-2 specificity. The main location of contracting CD4+ clones was CM and EM, and that of contracting CD8+ clones was EMRA. Pre-infection memory showed some responding clones, and this suggested that cross-reactive memory joined.

About this clonotype itself: Antigen specificity is unknown.

The germline V gene has CDR1 SGDLS and CDR2 YYNGEE. V was shortened by 3 bases and J by 0 bases, with 12 bases between the two germline ends. The CDR3 sequence is 15 residues long. TCRdb processed the 5' RACE reads anew with MiXCR; each CDR3 protein has one entry. The table shows roughly 480,000 distinct CDR3 sequences, with around a quarter occurring only once. V usage is TRBV9 and J usage is TRBJ1-1, with D maybe TRBD1 (5 bases). Input material: PBMCs or a T cell subset sorted from them (not recorded which). The TCR originated in an adult woman who had mild COVID-19 (a few samples of this study predate the infection). Cell type and time point are not known. The CDR3 sequence: CASSGLRGLNTEAFF. The CDR3 DNA reads TGTGCCAGCAGCGGCCTCCGGGGCTTGAACACTGAAGCTTTCTTT.